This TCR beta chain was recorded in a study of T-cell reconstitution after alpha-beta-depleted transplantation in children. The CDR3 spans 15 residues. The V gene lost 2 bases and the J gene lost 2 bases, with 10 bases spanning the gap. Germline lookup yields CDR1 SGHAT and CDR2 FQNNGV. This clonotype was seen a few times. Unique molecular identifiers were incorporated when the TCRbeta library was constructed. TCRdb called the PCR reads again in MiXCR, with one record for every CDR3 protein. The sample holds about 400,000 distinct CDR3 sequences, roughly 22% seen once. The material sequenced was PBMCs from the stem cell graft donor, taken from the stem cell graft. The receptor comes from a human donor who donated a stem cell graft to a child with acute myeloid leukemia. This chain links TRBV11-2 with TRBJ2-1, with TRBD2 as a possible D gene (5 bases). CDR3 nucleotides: TGTGCCAGCAGCTTATCCCCGGGAACCTACAATGAGCAGTTCTTC. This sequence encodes CASSLSPGTYNEQFF.